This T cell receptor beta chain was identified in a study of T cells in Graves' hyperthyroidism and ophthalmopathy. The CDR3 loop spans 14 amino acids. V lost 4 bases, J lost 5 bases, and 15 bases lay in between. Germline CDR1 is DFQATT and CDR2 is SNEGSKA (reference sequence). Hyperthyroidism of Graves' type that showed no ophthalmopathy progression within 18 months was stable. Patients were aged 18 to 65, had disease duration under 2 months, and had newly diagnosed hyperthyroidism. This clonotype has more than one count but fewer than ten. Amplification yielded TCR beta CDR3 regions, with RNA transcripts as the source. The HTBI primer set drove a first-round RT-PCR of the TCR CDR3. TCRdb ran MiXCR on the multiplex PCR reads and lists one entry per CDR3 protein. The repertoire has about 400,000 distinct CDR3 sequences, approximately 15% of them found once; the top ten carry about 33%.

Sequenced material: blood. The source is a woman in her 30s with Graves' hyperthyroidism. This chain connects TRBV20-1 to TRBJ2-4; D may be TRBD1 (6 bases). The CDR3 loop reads CSAKSGVGENIQYF. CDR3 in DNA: TGCAGTGCTAAATCAGGGGTAGGGGAAAACATTCAGTACTTC.